These T cell receptor beta chains were read from a single sample in a study of T cell repertoires in cytomegalovirus infection. TCRdb reprocessed the reads with MiXCR, giving one entry per CDR3 protein. Among about 490,000 distinct CDR3 sequences listed, 11% were seen once. Input material: PBMCs. The receptors shown here come from a human donor in good health (CMV status not recorded). Some clones in this sample may be carry-over from other donors' samples. Both conserved end residues are part of each CDR3. A D gene is named only where the DNA matches it firmly. Where a row states a size, it is once, few, many or the class of an expanded clone; other rows omit it.

>-|-|TRBJ1-5|TRBV20-1
TGCAGTGCTAGAGATCCCCCCGGCCGGGTGGATAGCAATCAGCCCCAGCATTTT
CSARDPPGRVDSNQPQHF
>-|-|TRBJ2-2|TRBV5-1
TGCGCCAGCAGAATGCAGGGCGGCACCGGGGAGCTGTTTTTT
CASRMQGGTGELFF
>many|-|TRBJ1-6|TRBV12-5
TGTGCTAGTGGTTTGGTACAGGGCTATAATTCACCCCTCCACTTT
CASGLVQGYNSPLHF
>many|-|TRBJ1-2|TRBV10-3
TGTGCCATCACGACGACCCGGGGCTATGGCTACACCTTC
CAITTTRGYGYTF
>many|-|TRBJ2-3|TRBV6-5
TGTGCCAGCAGTTACTCCGTGGGAGGGGGTAGGCAGTATTTT
CASSYSVGGGRQYF
>many|TRBD1|TRBJ2-1|TRBV12-3/TRBV12-4
TGTGCCTCGGACAGGGCTGGAACTGAGCAGTTCTTC
CASDRAGTEQFF
>many|-|TRBJ1-2|TRBV6-1
TGTGCCAGCACGAACAGCGAAATCTATGGCTACACCTTC
CASTNSEIYGYTF
>many|-|TRBJ1-5|TRBV28
TGTGCCAGCAGTTCTCCGGGACCCAATCAGCCCCAGCATTTT
CASSSPGPNQPQHF
>many|-|TRBJ1-1|TRBV11-3
TGTGCCAGCAGCCCCCGGGCGGGGACTGAAGCTTTCTTT
CASSPRAGTEAFF
>many|-|TRBJ2-3|TRBV7-8
TGTGCCAGCAGCCTCAACTCAGGGTGGGCAGATACGCAGTATTTT
CASSLNSGWADTQYF
>many|-|TRBJ1-5|TRBV19
TGTGCCAGTAGTACCTATGGGGGTAGCAATCAGCCCCAGCATTTT
CASSTYGGSNQPQHF
>few|TRBD1|TRBJ2-1|TRBV7-9
TGTGCCAGCACCACGGGACAGGGAATTGAATCGAGCAATGAGCAGTTCTTC
CASTTGQGIESSNEQFF
>-|-|TRBJ1-3|TRBV19
TGTGCCAGTAGTCCGAGAACGGAGGGAGGTTCTGGAAACACCATATATTTT
CASSPRTEGGSGNTIYF
>-|-|TRBJ1-4|TRBV7-9
TGTGCCAGCAGCTCAGATATAGGCCGGCTAGGGGCTAATGAAAAACTGTTTTTT
CASSSDIGRLGANEKLFF
>-|-|TRBJ1-4|TRBV6-6
TGTGCCAGCAGTGCTTTTCCGGGGGATAATGAAAAACTGTTTTTT
CASSAFPGDNEKLFF
>many|TRBD1|TRBJ1-2|TRBV2
TGTGCCAGCAGTGGGACAGGGGCGGGCGGCTACACCTTC
CASSGTGAGGYTF
>many|-|TRBJ2-2|TRBV6-6
TGTGCCAGCACTTCAACCCATAGGGCCGAAACCGGGGAGCTGTTTTTT
CASTSTHRAETGELFF
>many|-|TRBJ1-1|TRBV7-3
TGTGCCAGCAGCTTACGTTCAACCGGTACTGAAGCTTTCTTT
CASSLRSTGTEAFF
>many|-|TRBJ1-2|TRBV7-2
TGTGCCAGCAGCTTACGCGAGACGGGGCTTTATGGCTACACCTTC
CASSLRETGLYGYTF
>once|TRBD2|TRBJ2-7|TRBV20-1
TGCAGTGCGCCACTAGCGGGAGCGTACTACGAGCAGTACTTC
CSAPLAGAYYEQYF
>-|TRBD1|TRBJ2-3|TRBV20-1
TGCAGTGCTAGAGATCAGGGGACAGAAGGCACAGATACGCAGTATTTT
CSARDQGTEGTDTQYF
>-|-|TRBJ1-6|TRBV14
TGTGCCAGCAGCCAAATCTCGCCCACTCAATTAAGTTCACCCCTCCACTTT
CASSQISPTQLSSPLHF
>-|-|TRBJ2-5|TRBV20-1
TGCAGCACAGGTGGGGGGGGCCGAGAGACCCAGTACTTC
CSTGGGGRETQYF
>many|-|TRBJ1-3|TRBV6-1
TGTGCCAGCAGGGACCAGCAATACTCAGGAAACACCATATATTTT
CASRDQQYSGNTIYF
>-|TRBD1|TRBJ1-4|TRBV20-1
TGCAGTGCTGGTAGACAGGGGAGAATTGAAAAACTGTTTTTT
CSAGRQGRIEKLFF
>-|-|TRBJ2-2|TRBV5-4
TGTGCCAGCAGCTTGTTGGGGGGCAACGGGGAGCTGTTTTTT
CASSLLGGNGELFF
>-|-|TRBJ2-2|TRBV14
TGTGCCAGCAGCCCCAGGGTCCCCCTCGCTGGCGGGGAGCTGTTTTTT
CASSPRVPLAGGELFF
>many|-|TRBJ1-2|TRBV7-2
TGTGCCAGCTGGGGAGGGACCAACTATGGCTACACCTTC
CASWGGTNYGYTF
>many|TRBD1|TRBJ1-2|TRBV18
TGTGCCAGCTCGCCCGGACAGGAGGGAATGGGCTACACCTTC
CASSPGQEGMGYTF
>many|-|TRBJ1-2|TRBV12-5
TGTGCTAGTGGTCAGGGGCGCATCTTTAACTATGGCTACACCTTC
CASGQGRIFNYGYTF
>many|-|TRBJ1-2|TRBV12-3/TRBV12-4
TGTGCCAGCAGTTTTGGGGTGGGCTACACCTTC
CASSFGVGYTF
>many|TRBD1|TRBJ1-2|TRBV4-2
TGTGCCAGCAGCCCACTCGACAGGGGGTATGGCTACACCTTC
CASSPLDRGYGYTF
>once|-|TRBJ1-5|TRBV2
TGTGCCAGCAGTGGACAGCTTGTTAGCAATCAGCCCCAGCATTTT
CASSGQLVSNQPQHF
>-|-|TRBJ2-3|TRBV20-1
TGCAGTGCTAGAGACGTACGAGCCGCCGATACGCAGTATTTT
CSARDVRAADTQYF
>-|-|TRBJ2-7|TRBV3-1
TGTGCCAGCAGTCCTCAGGGGGGGATTTACTACGAGCAGTACTTC
CASSPQGGIYYEQYF
>-|TRBD2|TRBJ2-1|TRBV29-1
TGCAGCGTGAGACTAGCGGGAGGGAGTAATGAGCAGTTCTTC
CSVRLAGGSNEQFF
>many|-|TRBJ2-5|TRBV7-8
TGTGCCAGCAGCTTATCCCCAGGGAATGGGGAGACCCAGTACTTC
CASSLSPGNGETQYF
>few|-|TRBJ1-1|TRBV28
TGTGCCAGCAGTAGTACAGGGCCGGACACTGAAGCTTTCTTT
CASSSTGPDTEAFF
>few|-|TRBJ1-6|TRBV5-6
TGTGCCAGCAGCTTGTCCCGGACGTTCCAAGAATTT
CASSLSRTFQEF
>many|-|TRBJ1-5|TRBV19
TGTGCCAGTAGTATGAGGGGGGTAAGGTATCAGCCCCAGCATTTT
CASSMRGVRYQPQHF
>many|TRBD2|TRBJ2-7|TRBV7-6
TGTGCCAGCAGCGGAGCGGGAGGGCCCAACGAGCAGTACTTC
CASSGAGGPNEQYF